The 5 T cell receptor beta chains listed next were all sequenced from one sample in a study of T cells after posttransplantation cyclophosphamide. Treatment was busulfan-fludarabine conditioning, a marrow graft, and cyclophosphamide on days +3 and +4. Sequenced by immunoSEQ multiplex PCR; TCRdb stores in-frame clones only, minus some. The repertoire includes roughly 17,000 clones, roughly 80% of them detected once, and over 30% sits in the top ten. The sample consisted of CD8+ T cells sorted from PBMCs, taken 1,800 to 2,000 days after a stem cell transplant with posttransplant cyclophosphamide. These TCRs come from a female patient between 35 and 55 years old who received an allogeneic stem cell transplant from a related donor, was CMV-positive, and had no GVHD. Some T cells may be the graft donor's.

The V and J genes are TRBV6-1 and TRBJ1-3, with D possibly being TRBD1 (6 bases). Trimming removed 1 base from V and 0 bases from J, with 7 bases in between. Germline CDR1 and CDR2: MNHNS and SASEGT. The CDR3 loop spans 15 amino acids. The CDR3 sequence is CASSEETGSGNTIYF. The CDR3 coding sequence is TGTGCCAGCAGTGAAGAGACAGGCTCTGGAAACACCATATATTTT.

The gene calls are TRBV9 and TRBJ1-1; tentatively, D is TRBD1 (6 bases). Looked up from germline, CDR1 is SGDLS and CDR2 is YYNGEE. Trimming pared 0 bases from V and 4 bases from J, leaving 13 bases between. The CDR3 covers 15 residues. Written as DNA, the CDR3 is TGTGCCAGCAGCGTAGGGCATTTGGGGGCCACTGAAGCTTTCTTT. It codes for CASSVGHLGATEAFF. The full variable domain, rest sourced from reference TRBV9 and TRBJ1-1, is DSGVTQTPKHLITATGQRVTLRCSPRSGDLSVYWYQQSLDQGLQFLIQYYNGEERAKGNILERFSAQQFPDLHSELNLSSLELGDSALYFCASSVGHLGATEAFFGQGTRLTVV.

This sequence joins TRBV29-1 and TRBJ1-1, with a weak D call TRBD1 (6 bases). There are 13 residues in the CDR3. V dropped 6 bases and J dropped 4 bases, with 15 bases sitting between them. Germline loops: CDR1 SQVTM, CDR2 ANQGSEA. The CDR3 coding sequence is TGCAGCGTCCTACAGGGAACGAGCACTGAAGCTTTCTTT. Translating it yields CSVLQGTSTEAFF.

The chain has TRBV11-2 and TRBJ1-1; 8 positions agree with TRBD1. The CDR3 has 16 residues. V trimming: 2 bases; J trimming: 3 bases; junction bases outside the gene matches: 8. CDR1 and CDR2 from the germline V gene are SGHAT and FQNNGV. The chain's CDR3 is CASSLFQGAEDTEAFF. CDR3 nucleotide sequence: TGTGCCAGCAGCTTATTTCAGGGGGCGGAGGACACTGAAGCTTTCTTT. Full variable domain (missing parts from reference TRBV11-2 and TRBJ1-1): EAGVAQSPRYKIIEKRQSVAFWCNPISGHATLYWYQQILGQGPKLLIQFQNNGVVDDSQLPKDRFSAERLKGVDSTLKIQPAKLEDSAVYLCASSLFQGAEDTEAFFGQGTRLTVV.

CDR3 residues: CASAGQSNSPLHF. As DNA, the CDR3 is TGTGCCAGCGCTGGACAGTCAAATTCACCCCTCCACTTT. The rearrangement joins TRBV6-5 to TRBJ1-6; TRBD1 might be the D (6 bases). The CDR3 contains 13 residues. Trimming stripped 8 bases from V and 7 bases from J, with 12 bases between. Per the germline V gene, CDR1 is MNHEY and CDR2 is SVGAGI.